This is a list of T cell receptor beta chains from one sample in a study of T-cell reconstitution after alpha-beta-depleted transplantation in children. TCRdb analysed the PCR reads with MiXCR anew, one entry per CDR3 protein. The repertoire holds approximately 350,000 distinct CDR3 sequences, around 15% seen once, with roughly 40% in the top ten. Sequenced material: PBMCs, mostly from graft donor cells, taken 360 days after TCRalphabeta/CD19-depleted stem cell transplant. The receptors derive from a male patient between 2 and 15 years old who had a stem cell transplant for acute lymphoblastic leukemia, so the T cells may come from the graft donor. Both conserved end residues are part of each CDR3. Each record gives: V gene, J gene, CDR3 protein.

TRBV28	TRBJ2-5	CASSLKGPLTSGVPVQETQYF
TRBV7-8	TRBJ1-6	CASSPRTADNSPLHF
TRBV7-3	TRBJ2-1	CASLLGRERYNNEQFF
TRBV28	TRBJ2-7	CASGDGREGFYEQYF
TRBV4-1	TRBJ1-2	CASSIKSSGSRPLNYGYTF
TRBV4-2	TRBJ2-5	CASSQSGQETQYF
TRBV4-1	TRBJ2-7	CASSQEASFDEQYF
TRBV7-2	TRBJ2-1	CASRGGLARGGEQFF
TRBV28	TRBJ2-6	CASSLSLGKLTF
TRBV28	TRBJ2-7	CASTSRVGEQYF
TRBV12-3/TRBV12-4	TRBJ2-7	CASSLEVVGTVYEQYF
TRBV5-6	TRBJ2-6	CASSFPPVRMANVLTF
TRBV29-1	TRBJ2-2	CSVEDPRLGAIF
TRBV11-1	TRBJ2-3	CASSFGGGGLYSSTDTQYF
TRBV5-1	TRBJ2-1	CASSLSPSGITNEQFF
TRBV20-1	TRBJ2-3	CSGIRGDTQYF
TRBV20-1	TRBJ2-1	CSARNERPGEQFF
TRBV24-1	TRBJ2-1	CATSDWSEQFF
TRBV3-1	TRBJ2-1	CASSHPSGLASYNEQFF
TRBV4-3	TRBJ2-3	CASSHRGSTDTQYF
TRBV29-1	TRBJ2-5	CSVEGWGFQETQYF
TRBV7-4	TRBJ2-7	CASSLKGQGPFYEQYF
TRBV5-4	TRBJ2-7	CASSLGTTDPYEQYF
TRBV10-3	TRBJ2-7	CAISRQGASYEQYF
TRBV12-3/TRBV12-4	TRBJ2-7	CASSLGPYGRSLYEQYF
TRBV6-1	TRBJ2-3	CASSERGRDTQYF
TRBV24-1	TRBJ2-1	CATSDNSGYSYNEQFF
TRBV30	TRBJ2-1	CAWNYGGNYNEQFF
TRBV7-6	TRBJ2-3	CASSLAPGLSTDTQYF
TRBV10-3	TRBJ2-1	CAAQREAYNEQFF
TRBV20-1	TRBJ2-1	CSARSFLSSYNEQFF
TRBV4-3	TRBJ2-6	CASSQDSGLSGANVLTF
TRBV29-1	TRBJ2-3	CSVPGADRDTQYF
TRBV12-3/TRBV12-4	TRBJ2-3	CASSLRTQGALTDTQYF
TRBV28	TRBJ1-1	CASRLGSGGTEAFF
TRBV3-1	TRBJ2-3	CASSRGLSTDTQYF
TRBV28	TRBJ2-7	CASSPGLLGEQYF
TRBV24-1	TRBJ1-1	CATSASGEGARNTEAFF
TRBV12-3/TRBV12-4	TRBJ2-7	CASSLAAYSYEQYF
TRBV4-3	TRBJ2-7	CASSQDTTYEQYF
TRBV4-3	TRBJ2-1	CASSLRWGNEQFF
TRBV15	TRBJ2-5	CATSRGDSGSWETQYF
TRBV28	TRBJ2-7	CASSLLQGFEQYF
TRBV28	TRBJ2-3	CASSILRTDTQYF
TRBV12-3/TRBV12-4	TRBJ2-7	CASRPGTSGSYEQYF
TRBV15	TRBJ2-5	CATSKGTSGSYQYF
TRBV7-2	TRBJ2-6	CASSLAGLSGANVLTF